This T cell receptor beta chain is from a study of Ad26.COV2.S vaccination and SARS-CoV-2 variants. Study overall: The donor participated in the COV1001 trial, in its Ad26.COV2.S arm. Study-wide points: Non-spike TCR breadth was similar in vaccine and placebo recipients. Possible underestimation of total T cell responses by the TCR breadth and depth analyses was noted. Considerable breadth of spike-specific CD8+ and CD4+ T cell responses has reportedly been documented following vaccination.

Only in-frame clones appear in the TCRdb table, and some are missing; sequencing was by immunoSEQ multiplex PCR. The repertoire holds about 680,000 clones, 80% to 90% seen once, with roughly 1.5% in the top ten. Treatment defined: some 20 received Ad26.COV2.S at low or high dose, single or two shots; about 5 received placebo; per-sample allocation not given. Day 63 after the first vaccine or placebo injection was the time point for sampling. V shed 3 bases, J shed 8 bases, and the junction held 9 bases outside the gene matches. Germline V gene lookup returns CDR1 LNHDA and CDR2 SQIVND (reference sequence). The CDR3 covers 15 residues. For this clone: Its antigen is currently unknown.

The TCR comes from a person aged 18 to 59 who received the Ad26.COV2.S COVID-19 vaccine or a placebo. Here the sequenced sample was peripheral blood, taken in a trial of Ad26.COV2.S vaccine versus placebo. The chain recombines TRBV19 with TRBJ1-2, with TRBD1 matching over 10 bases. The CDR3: CASSMGQGRFLGYTF. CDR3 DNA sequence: TGTGCCAGTAGTATGGGACAGGGGCGCTTCTTGGGCTACACCTTC. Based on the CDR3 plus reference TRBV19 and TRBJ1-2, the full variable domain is DGGITQSPKYLFRKEGQNVTLSCEQNLNHDAMYWYRQDPGQGLRLIYYSQIVNDFQKGDIAEGYSVSREKKESFPLTVTSAQKNPTAFYLCASSMGQGRFLGYTFGSGTRLTVV.